This entry lists 17 T cell receptor beta chains sequenced from one sample in a study of T-cell reconstitution after alpha-beta-depleted transplantation in children. Library preparation (for TCRbeta) was performed with unique molecular identifiers. Each CDR3 protein is one row after TCRdb ran MiXCR on the PCR reads. The data hold about 360,000 distinct CDR3 sequences, with roughly 14% observed a single time. Here the sequenced sample was PBMCs, taken from the stem cell graft. These receptors came from a human donor who donated a stem cell graft to a child with Fanconi anemia.

The table lists this clonotype with a few counts. V gene TRBV18 combines with J gene TRBJ2-5; D not resolved. Trimming took 3 bases from V and 0 from J, leaving 11 bases between them. The CDR3 runs 15 residues. Germline CDR1 reads KGHSH; CDR2 reads LQKENI. In DNA form, the CDR3 reads TGTGCCAGCTCACCGGTATTAGGGAACCAAGAGACCCAGTACTTC. Translation gives CASSPVLGNQETQYF.

The chain employs TRBV7-8 and TRBJ2-7; 7 bases fit TRBD2. This CDR3 spans 14 amino acids. The trim removed 5 bases at V and 3 bases at J, leaving 7 bases unmatched. Germline V gene sequence: CDR1 SGHVS, CDR2 FQNEAQ. The CDR3: CASSMGLLLYEQYV. The CDR3, as DNA: TGTGCCAGCAGCATGGGACTACTCCTCTACGAGCAGTACGTC.

This clonotype showed up just a few times. This sequence joins TRBV12-5 and TRBJ1-1; D may be TRBD1 (6 bases). The CDR3 has 13 amino acids. The germline V gene encodes CDR1 LGHNT and CDR2 FRNRAP. V was trimmed by 1 base and J by 6 bases, leaving 9 bases between them. Written as DNA, the CDR3 is TGTGCTAGTGGTTTGGGGGCAGGGGCTGAAGCTTTCTTT. Translating gives CASGLGAGAEAFF.

There are many counts of this clonotype. The rearrangement links TRBV18 to TRBJ2-1; no clear D. Germline CDR1 KGHSH, CDR2 LQKENI. The CDR3 is made up of 14 amino acids. The V end was cut by 0 bases, the J end by 8 bases, with 11 bases between. CDR3 residues: CASSPPSSGDEQFF. Written as DNA, the CDR3 is TGTGCCAGCTCACCACCCTCCAGTGGGGATGAGCAGTTCTTC.

This clonotype was counted at least ten times. This chain connects TRBV6-2 or TRBV6-3 to TRBJ2-1; no firm D call. Germline CDR1 MNHEY, CDR2 SVGEGT. Trimming pared 8 bases from V and 2 bases from J, leaving 7 bases between. The CDR3 extends over 12 amino acids. CDR3 DNA sequence: TGTGCCAGCGGAAGGGCCTACAATGAGCAGTTCTTC. Translating gives CASGRAYNEQFF.

Ten or more counts support this clonotype. The chain employs TRBV29-1 and TRBJ2-3, with D perhaps TRBD1 or TRBD2 (5 bases each). Germline CDR1 SQVTM, CDR2 ANQGSEA. Trimming cost V 5 bases and J 2 bases, with 14 bases left between them. The CDR3 is 14 amino acids. The CDR3 is CSVSSGQLTDTQYF. DNA of the CDR3: TGCAGCGTTTCTTCGGGGCAGCTCACAGATACGCAGTATTTT.

This clonotype was found a few times. The chain is built from TRBV5-1 and TRBJ1-1; no reliable D call. The CDR3 spans 15 residues. Germline CDR1 SGHRS, CDR2 YFSETQ. The V end was cut by 0 bases, the J end by 7 bases, with 16 bases between. The CDR3 DNA reads as TGCGCCAGCAGCTTGGTCCCCGCGGTACGTAGTGAAGCTTTCTTT. Protein sequence: CASSLVPAVRSEAFF.

The chain recombines TRBV19 with TRBJ1-5, with 7 bases aligning to TRBD1. The junction had 6 bases not matched to a gene; V was cut back by 7 bases and J by 6 bases. Germline V gene data show CDR1 as LNHDA and CDR2 as SQIVND (reference sequence). The CDR3 spans 13 residues. This CDR3 reads CASTLTGLQPQHF. DNA of the CDR3: TGTGCCAGTACCCTGACAGGGCTTCAGCCCCAGCATTTT.

This clonotype has ten or more counts. The V call is TRBV5-1, the J call TRBJ1-3, with D perhaps matching TRBD1 (5 bases). This CDR3 is 16 amino acids long. Germline V gene lookup returns CDR1 SGHRS and CDR2 YFSETQ. Trimming removed 0 bases at V and 4 bases at J, with 14 bases between. The CDR3 is CASSLGQFSFGNTIYF. The CDR3 region has the DNA TGCGCCAGCAGCTTGGGACAGTTCTCGTTCGGAAACACCATATATTTT.

The V gene is TRBV5-1, the J gene TRBJ2-3, with 9 bases fitting TRBD1. J gave up 6 bases and V 4 bases, and 12 bases lay outside the gene matches. The CDR3 is 16 amino acids. CDR1 is SGHRS and CDR2 is YFSETQ in the germline V gene. This CDR3 is CASSTAPQGAGDTQYF. In DNA form, the CDR3 reads TGCGCCAGCAGCACCGCCCCACAGGGGGCTGGGGATACGCAGTATTTT.

The rearrangement joins TRBV16 to TRBJ2-1, with D perhaps TRBD1 (6 bases). Trimming removed 1 base at V and 2 bases at J, with 9 bases between. The germline gives CDR1 KGHSY, CDR2 FQNENV. The CDR3 covers 15 residues. CDR3 amino acids: CASSQLGAAYNEQFF. For the CDR3, the DNA is TGTGCCAGCAGCCAATTGGGGGCAGCCTACAATGAGCAGTTCTTC.

The chain recombines TRBV30 with TRBJ2-1; perhaps TRBD1 as D (5 bases). The CDR3 sequence is 13 residues long. Looked up from germline, CDR1 is GTSNPN and CDR2 is SVGIG (reference sequence). V was shortened by 0 bases and J by 10 bases, with 13 bases between the two germline ends. As DNA, the CDR3 is TGTGCCTGGAGTGTATTTGAGGCAGGGGAGCAGTTCTTC. Translating it yields CAWSVFEAGEQFF.

This clonotype was found a few times. CDR3 amino acids: CASSLMGAGGGNEQFF. As DNA, the CDR3 is TGCGCCAGCAGCCTCATGGGGGCGGGGGGAGGCAATGAGCAGTTCTTC. The gene calls are TRBV4-3 and TRBJ2-1; 8 bases are shared with TRBD2. This CDR3 is 16 amino acids long. The junction had 11 bases not matched to a gene; V was cut back by 4 bases and J by 6 bases. Germline assignment: CDR1 LGHNA and CDR2 YSLEER.

This clonotype showed up just a few times. This rearrangement joins TRBV7-6 to TRBJ1-6; D is unclear. Trimming took off 1 base at V and 9 bases at J, with 7 bases between the two ends. CDR3 length: 13 residues. Germline assignment: CDR1 SGHVS and CDR2 FNYEAQ. CDR3 protein: CASSLGVGSPLHF. In nucleotides, the CDR3 is TGTGCCAGCAGCTTAGGGGTTGGTTCACCCCTCCACTTT. Variable domain in full (rest from reference TRBV7-6 and TRBJ1-6): GAGVSQSPRYKVTKRGQDVALRCDPISGHVSLYWYRQALGQGPEFLTYFNYEAQQDKSGLPNDRFSAERPEGSISTLTIQRTEQRDSAMYRCASSLGVGSPLHFGNGTRLTVT.

The table lists this clonotype with many counts. The J gene is TRBJ2-3, the V gene TRBV7-8; possible D gene TRBD1, 6 bases. V lost 4 bases to trimming and J lost 4 bases, with 12 bases between them. Germline-derived CDR1 and CDR2 are SGHVS and FQNEAQ. There are 14 residues in the CDR3. The CDR3 loop is CASSWGRPSDTQYF. As DNA, the CDR3 is TGTGCCAGCAGCTGGGGGCGGCCATCAGATACGCAGTATTTT.

In this sample, this clonotype turned up a few times. V is TRBV18 and J is TRBJ2-1; no firm D call. CDR3 length: 15 residues. Germline loops: CDR1 KGHSH, CDR2 LQKENI. The V end was cut by 0 bases, the J end by 5 bases, with 11 bases between. The CDR3 is CASSPPGQRNNEQFF. CDR3 DNA: TGTGCCAGCTCACCACCGGGCCAGCGAAACAATGAGCAGTTCTTC.

This clonotype was recorded a few times. The rearrangement joins TRBV7-8 to TRBJ2-7; TRBD2 matches 12 bases. CDR3 length equals 16 residues. V gave up 5 bases and J gave up 1 base; unmatched junction bases: 6. Per germline, CDR1 SGHVS and CDR2 FQNEAQ. CDR3 coding DNA: TGTGCCAGCAGCCAAACTCTAGCGGGGGGGTCCTACGAGCAGTACTTC. Amino acid sequence: CASSQTLAGGSYEQYF.